These 19 T cell receptor beta chains originate from one sample sequenced in a study of monozygotic twins with inflammatory bowel disease. TCRdb re-called the 5' RACE reads and shows each CDR3 protein once, DNA omitted. This sample's table has roughly 160,000 distinct CDR3 sequences. Sequenced material: blood. These receptors all stem from a human donor with ulcerative colitis or Crohn's disease, or a healthy co-twin of an affected twin (not recorded which).

This CDR3 is CASSVGADTGELFF. The V gene is TRBV25-1, the J gene TRBJ2-2; TCRdb proposes TRBD1, but this gene call is untestable without DNA. This CDR3 contains 14 residues. CDR1 is MGHDK and CDR2 is SYGVNS in the germline V gene. Full variable domain (rest looked up from reference TRBV25-1 and TRBJ2-2): EADIYQTPRYLVIGTGKKITLECSQTMGHDKMYWYQQDPGMELHLIHYSYGVNSTEKGDLSSESTVSRIRTEHFPLTLESARPSHTSQYLCASSVGADTGELFFGEGSRLTVL.

The V and J genes are TRBV2 and TRBJ1-5; TCRdb reports TRBD1, a call that lacks DNA to check it against. The germline V gene encodes CDR1 SNHLY and CDR2 FYNNEI. This CDR3 spans 15 amino acids. CDR3 residues: CASSEEGVGNQPQHF.

This chain uses TRBV11-2 with TRBJ2-3; as DNA is missing, the TRBD2 call by TCRdb cannot be tested. The CDR3 contains 18 residues. CDR1 is SGHAT, CDR2 FQNNGV, per germline. CDR3 in amino acids: CASSLVRSLADPTDTQYF.

CDR3: CSVDRTRGNEQFF. The chain carries TRBV29-1 and TRBJ2-1. Looked up from germline, CDR1 is SQVTM and CDR2 is ANQGSEA. CDR3 length equals 13 residues.

The V gene is TRBV7-9, the J gene TRBJ2-1. CDR1 is SEHNR, CDR2 FQNEAQ, per germline (reference sequence). The CDR3 extends over 14 amino acids. CDR3 in amino acids: CASSWGGSYNEQFF.

The genes are TRBV6-2 or TRBV6-3 and TRBJ2-4; TCRdb names TRBD2, which stays unverified in the absence of DNA. There are 17 residues in the CDR3. Germline CDR1 reads MNHEY; CDR2 reads SVGEGT. CDR3 sequence: CASSYISGLASKNIQYF.

The J gene is TRBJ2-5, the V gene TRBV7-2. The CDR3 is made up of 14 amino acids. CDR1 is SGHTA, CDR2 FQGNSA, per germline. The CDR3 here is CASSLARSLETQYF. Looking up the rest from reference TRBV7-2 and TRBJ2-5 gives the full variable domain: GAGVSQSPSNKVTEKGKDVELRCDPISGHTALYWYRQSLGQGLEFLIYFQGNSAPDKSGLPSDRFSAERTGGSVSTLTIQRTQQEDSAVYLCASSLARSLETQYFGPGTRLLVL.

The chain couples TRBV7-2 to TRBJ2-7; TCRdb's D call, TRBD1, is unchecked because there is no DNA. In germline, CDR1 is SGHTA, CDR2 FQGNSA. CDR3 length: 15 residues. CDR3 amino acids: CASSFFRDNSYEQYF. Full variable domain (missing parts from reference TRBV7-2 and TRBJ2-7): GAGVSQSPSNKVTEKGKDVELRCDPISGHTALYWYRQSLGQGLEFLIYFQGNSAPDKSGLPSDRFSAERTGGSVSTLTIQRTQQEDSAVYLCASSFFRDNSYEQYFGPGTRLTVT.

This chain links TRBV6-5 with TRBJ2-1; TCRdb returns TRBD1, unconfirmable since there is no DNA. This CDR3 has 15 amino acids. Germline CDR1 and CDR2: MNHEY and SVGAGI. The CDR3 sequence: CASSHDRATYNEQFF.

This chain joins TRBV11-1 and TRBJ2-4; checking the TCRdb D call of TRBD1 is not possible without DNA. This CDR3 region has 11 residues. CDR1 and CDR2 (germline): SGHAT, FQDESV (reference sequence). The CDR3 sequence is CASSDGRTPLF.

The J gene is TRBJ1-6, the V gene TRBV5-6; TCRdb's D gene call, TRBD1, goes unchecked for lack of DNA. The length of the CDR3 is 16 residues. Germline CDR1 SGHDT, CDR2 YYEEEE. CDR3: CASSSADRVTSGTLHF.

The chain's CDR3 is CSAHRGAYNEQFF. The rearrangement joins TRBV20-1 to TRBJ2-1. CDR1 is DFQATT, CDR2 SNEGSKA, per germline (reference sequence). CDR3 size: 13 residues.

V usage is TRBV10-3 and J usage is TRBJ2-3. Per germline, CDR1 ENHRY and CDR2 SYGVKD. This CDR3 is 14 amino acids long. The CDR3 region is CAISEGIGADTQYF.

J is TRBJ2-7 and V is TRBV10-2; TCRdb's assignment of TRBD2 cannot be checked, as there is no DNA. CDR3 length: 14 residues. Germline V gives CDR1 WSHSY, CDR2 SAAADI. This chain's CDR3 is CASSGGGGLYEQYF.

The chain has TRBV11-2 and TRBJ2-7. In germline, CDR1 is SGHAT, CDR2 FQNNGV. The length of the CDR3 is 14 residues. CDR3 sequence reads: CVSSLDGRSYEQYF.

The chain joins TRBV14 to TRBJ2-4; TCRdb outputs TRBD1, but without DNA this stays unchecked. The CDR3 covers 12 residues. Germline lookup yields CDR1 SGHDN and CDR2 FVKESK. The CDR3 loop reads CASSPQGNIQYF.

V usage is TRBV24-1 and J usage is TRBJ2-1; the D call from TCRdb, TRBD1, cannot be confirmed without DNA. The CDR3 is 15 residues long. Germline CDR1 is KGHDR and CDR2 is SFDVKD. The CDR3 here is CATSGAGQVPNEQFF.

The chain couples TRBV25-1 to TRBJ1-2. The CDR3 is 14 residues long. CDR1 and CDR2 (germline): MGHDK, SYGVNS. CDR3 sequence: CASSEFGHQYGYTF.

The CDR3 spells CSVGQGGRFGYTF. The rearrangement joins TRBV29-1 to TRBJ1-2; TCRdb outputs TRBD1, but without DNA this stays unchecked. There are 13 residues in the CDR3. Germline CDR1 SQVTM, CDR2 ANQGSEA.